This T cell receptor (beta chain) was documented in a study of T cells in Graves' hyperthyroidism and ophthalmopathy. Germline V gene lookup returns CDR1 SGHVS and CDR2 FNYEAQ. The CDR3 spans 11 residues. With 4 bases removed from V and 2 bases from J, the gap between germline ends came to 3 bases. TCR beta CDR3 regions were amplified from RNA transcripts. Primed by the HTBI set, a first-round RT-PCR was run on the TCR CDR3. TCRdb re-derived calls from the multiplex PCR reads in MiXCR, one entry per CDR3 protein. The sample carries 650,000 to 800,000 distinct CDR3 sequences, approximately 42% recorded once.

J is TRBJ2-7 and V is TRBV7-6; no clear D. This TCR was recovered from an adult man with Graves' disease, either hyperthyroidism or ophthalmopathy (not recorded which). The sequencing sample was made of peripheral blood or thyroid tissue (not recorded which). The CDR3 reads CASSWPYEQYF. DNA for the CDR3: TGTGCCAGCAGCTGGCCCTACGAGCAGTACTTC.